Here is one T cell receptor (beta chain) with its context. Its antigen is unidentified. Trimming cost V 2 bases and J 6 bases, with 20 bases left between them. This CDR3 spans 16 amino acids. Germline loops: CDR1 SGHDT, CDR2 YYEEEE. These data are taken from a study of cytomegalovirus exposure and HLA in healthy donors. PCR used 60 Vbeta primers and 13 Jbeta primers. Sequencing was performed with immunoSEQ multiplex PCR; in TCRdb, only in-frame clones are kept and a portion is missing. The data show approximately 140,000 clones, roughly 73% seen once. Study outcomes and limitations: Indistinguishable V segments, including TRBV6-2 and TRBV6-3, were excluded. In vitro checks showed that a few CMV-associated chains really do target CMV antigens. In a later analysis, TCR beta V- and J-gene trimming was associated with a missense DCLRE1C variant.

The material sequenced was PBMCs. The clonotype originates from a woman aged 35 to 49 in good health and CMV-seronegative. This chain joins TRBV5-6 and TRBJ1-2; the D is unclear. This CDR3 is CASSFLVVTSPDGYTF. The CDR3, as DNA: TGTGCCAGCAGCTTCCTCGTCGTTACTAGCCCTGATGGCTACACCTTC.